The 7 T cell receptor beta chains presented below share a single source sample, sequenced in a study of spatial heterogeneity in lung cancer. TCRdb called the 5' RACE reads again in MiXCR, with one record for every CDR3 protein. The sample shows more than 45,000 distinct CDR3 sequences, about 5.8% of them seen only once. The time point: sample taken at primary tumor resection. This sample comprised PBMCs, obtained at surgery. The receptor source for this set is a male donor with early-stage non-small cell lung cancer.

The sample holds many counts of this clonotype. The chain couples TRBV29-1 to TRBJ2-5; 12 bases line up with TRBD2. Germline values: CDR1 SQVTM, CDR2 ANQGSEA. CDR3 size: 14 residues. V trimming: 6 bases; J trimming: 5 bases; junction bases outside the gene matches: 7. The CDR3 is CSVMTSGSIETQYF. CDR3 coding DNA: TGCAGCGTGATGACTAGCGGGAGTATCGAGACCCAGTACTTC.

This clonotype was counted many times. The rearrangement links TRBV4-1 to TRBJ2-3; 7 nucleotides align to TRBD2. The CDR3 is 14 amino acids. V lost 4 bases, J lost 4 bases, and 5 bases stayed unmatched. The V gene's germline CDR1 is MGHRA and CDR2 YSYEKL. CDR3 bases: TGCGCCAGCAGCCGGACGGGAGGCCCAGATACGCAGTATTTT. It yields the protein CASSRTGGPDTQYF.

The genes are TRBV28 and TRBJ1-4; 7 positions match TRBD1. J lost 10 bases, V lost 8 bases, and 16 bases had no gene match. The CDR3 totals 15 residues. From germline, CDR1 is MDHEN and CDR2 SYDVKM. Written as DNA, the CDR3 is TGTGCCAGCGGACTACGGGCCAGGCCAGGGGGAAAACTGTTTTTT. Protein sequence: CASGLRARPGGKLFF.

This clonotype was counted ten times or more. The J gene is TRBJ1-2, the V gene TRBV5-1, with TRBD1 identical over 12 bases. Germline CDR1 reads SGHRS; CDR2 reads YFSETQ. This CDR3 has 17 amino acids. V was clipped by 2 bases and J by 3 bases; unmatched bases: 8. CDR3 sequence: CASSFNRDRGQDYGYTF. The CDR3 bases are TGCGCCAGCAGCTTCAACCGGGACAGGGGGCAAGACTATGGCTACACCTTC.

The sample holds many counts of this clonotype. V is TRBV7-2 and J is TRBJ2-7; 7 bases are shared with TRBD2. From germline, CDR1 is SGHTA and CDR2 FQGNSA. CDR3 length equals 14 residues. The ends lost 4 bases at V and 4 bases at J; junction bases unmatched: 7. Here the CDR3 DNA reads TGTGCCAGCAGCTCGGGGAGGGGTAGATACGAGCAGTACTTC. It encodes CASSSGRGRYEQYF.

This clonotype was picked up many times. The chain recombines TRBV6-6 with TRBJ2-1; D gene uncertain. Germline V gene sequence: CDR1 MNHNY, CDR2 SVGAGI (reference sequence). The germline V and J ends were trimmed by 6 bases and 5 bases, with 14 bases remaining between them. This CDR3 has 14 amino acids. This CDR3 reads CASSLTGRHNEQFF. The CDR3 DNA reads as TGTGCCAGCAGCCTTACGGGCAGGCACAATGAGCAGTTCTTC.

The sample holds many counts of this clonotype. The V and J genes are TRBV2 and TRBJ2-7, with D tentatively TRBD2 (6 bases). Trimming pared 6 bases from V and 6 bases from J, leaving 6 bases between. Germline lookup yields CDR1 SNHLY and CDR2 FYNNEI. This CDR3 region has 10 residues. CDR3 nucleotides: TGTGCCAGCAGCGGGGGCGAGCAGTACTTC. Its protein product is CASSGGEQYF.